This TCR beta chain was captured in a study of regulatory T cells in long-lasting Graves disease (dated by TCRdb to the early 2020s). For the study in its entirety: Patients with newly diagnosed Graves' disease had been on antithyroid drugs for under 3 months. Persistent Graves' disease patients were compared with newly diagnosed Graves' disease patients by peripheral blood TCR sequencing and RNA sequencing. The study was registered as a clinical trial and conducted in China. A total of around 35 samples underwent TCR sequencing, from about 13 patients with persistent Graves' disease and some 20 patients with newly diagnosed Graves' disease.

The library relied on multiplex PCR. This sample was sequenced with an Illumina HiSeq 4000. CDR3 regions were amplified by Arm-PCR with iRepertoire HTBI primers to construct TCR beta libraries. Before sequencing, the PCR products went through gel purification. For the original study's pipeline: Gene usage analysis of CDR3 amino acid clonotypes used the roughly 62 TRBV and about 15 TRBJ segments found across samples. Filtered high-quality paired reads were merged into contigs using COPE and FqMerger. BLAST was used to align contigs to IMGT TRBV, TRBD and TRBJ reference genes, with CDR3 defined following IMGT. Highly expanded clones were defined as clonotypes with a frequency above 0.1%. Repertoire diversity was measured by Shannon entropy, and V-J evenness by the Gini coefficient. Clonotypes shared by more than one individual were considered public. TCRdb applied fastp at Q25 and MiXCR to the public reads, then kept only in-frame beta chains. Rows are combined by CDR3 protein, so each entry shows the most common genes and DNA. Here the V and J calls rest on TCRdb's processing, not on the authors' analysis. The sample table lists under 250,000 distinct CDR3 sequences, roughly 19% of them with a count of one. The leading ten clones occupy about 11% of the sample.

General study outcomes and caveats: The authors acknowledged the small sample size as a limitation that may reduce accuracy. Persistent Graves' disease patients showed lower TCR Shannon entropy and fewer highly expanded clones than newly diagnosed patients, suggesting clonal expansion. Persistent patients shared more public clonotypes among themselves (fewer than 3,000) than newly diagnosed patients did (roughly 910). Only the TCR beta chain was sequenced and analyzed. The study examined only peripheral blood because the primary lesion, thyroid tissue, could not be accessed.

The sample holds a few counts of this clonotype. Its target antigen remains unknown. No clone much larger than this one lies a single base away; base qualities are absent. Explained via the paper, the time point label denotes: newly diagnosed GD, antithyroid drugs for less than 3 months. For both TCR sequencing and RNA sequencing, RNA was extracted from PBMCs in TRIzol. The diagnosis of Graves' disease was made according to American Thyroid Association guidelines. Patients for the study were recruited at an endocrinology department in Xi'an, China. Each patient gave about 9.1 milliliters of peripheral blood, collected in an EDTA anticoagulant tube. Ficoll Paque Plus density gradient separation was used to isolate PBMCs, and no further T cell sorting was performed. An Agilent 2100 Bioanalyzer and agarose gel were used to check RNA quality, and a NanoDrop 2000 was used to measure RNA concentration. These records were also assigned to another study, of T cells in Graves' hyperthyroidism and ophthalmopathy. As the second paper documents: Stable Graves' hyperthyroidism was defined as the absence of progression to ophthalmopathy over 18 months of follow-up. Hyperthyroidism patients were newly diagnosed, had a disease duration of under 2 months, and were aged 18 to 65 years. Any patient with an uncontrolled infection, another autoimmune disease, pregnancy or lactation was excluded. Diagnoses were established on the basis of clinical symptoms, serum thyroxine and TRAb, thyroid ultrasound, and orbital computed tomography. The first round of RT-PCR for the TCR CDR3 was performed with the HTBI primer set and the Qiagen OneStep RT-PCR kit. Blood samples also contained most of the expanded thyroid clonotypes (frequency above 0.001), which suggests that blood repertoires may reflect thyroid immune responses. A 13 V-J signature model separated ophthalmopathy from stable hyperthyroidism, with 87.88% sensitivity and roughly 84% specificity in cross-validation and 80%/75% in testing. In validation, progression to ophthalmopathy was predicted by the model with around 70% sensitivity and 72% to 85% specificity, a median of around 5.9 months before onset. TCR V-J signatures able to tell the groups apart were searched for in a discovery cohort of approximately 95 patients, of whom roughly 42 had Graves' ophthalmopathy and about 60 had stable Graves' hyperthyroidism. Whether ophthalmopathy could be predicted prospectively was tested in an independent validation cohort made up of 18 hyperthyroidism patients plus 17 patients who later progressed to ophthalmopathy. For training and testing, the approximately 97 patients in the discovery cohort were randomly divided in a 7:3 ratio. In addition, the study compared T-cell repertoires in thyroid tissue and in blood from several Graves' hyperthyroidism patients. After blood sampling, hyperthyroidism patients were treated with methimazole at a starting dose of 30 mg daily, and ophthalmopathy patients were treated with high-dose intravenous methylprednisolone. A second multiplex PCR round built the libraries, followed by size selection and purification. Libraries were sequenced paired-end with 100 bp reads on an Illumina HiSeq2000. SOAPnuke was used to process the raw data, removing reads that contained adapters or uncalled bases, had a mean Phred below 15, or lacked an exact match to the constant primer or identifier. High-quality paired reads were merged using COPE v1.2.5, and each unique nucleotide sequence was defined as a clonotype. Clonotypes were aligned to IMGT TRBV, TRBD and TRBJ reference segments using MiTCR v1.1. Analysis was restricted to V-J combinations with a frequency above 0.0001, which covered roughly 99% of repertoires. A TCS score was defined as the ratio between F50 (clonal expansion) and ExV (chaos), using BLOSUM62-based TCRdist between CDR3 peptides within each V-J. Welch's t-statistics and random forest reduced around 510 V-J features to fewer than 15, which were used in a naive Bayes classifier (R e1071). No statistical method was used to fix the sample size in advance, and group allocation was not hidden from the investigators. According to the paper, TCR Vbeta CDR3 sequencing was carried out on about 140 peripheral blood samples, which came from around 43 ophthalmopathy, around 74 hyperthyroidism and some 17 progressor patients.

Sequenced material: peripheral blood mononuclear cells (PBMCs), taken at new diagnosis, from a patient treated with antithyroid drugs. This TCR was sampled from a woman aged 30 to 39 with Graves disease. Donor details come from another sample of the same person, matched by shared clones.

DNA sequence: TGTGCCAGCAGCCTCCAACTAGCGGGAGGGTACAATGAGCAGTTCTTC. Translated, it reads CASSLQLAGGYNEQFF. This chain joins TRBV3-1 to TRBJ2-1, with 13 bases matching TRBD2. Trimming accounts for 4 bases at V and 4 bases at J, while the number of junction bases matched to no gene is 4. The cysteine opens and the phenylalanine closes a CDR3 of 16 amino acids. The kept DNA is CDR3 alone, 48 bases in frame from the first base. Reading the germline V gene (reference sequence) gives CDR1 LGHDT and CDR2 YNNKEL.